The TCR beta chain under discussion was sequenced for a study of T cells in Graves' hyperthyroidism and ophthalmopathy. The investigators amplified TCR beta CDR3 regions from RNA transcripts. TCR CDR3 underwent first-round RT-PCR with the HTBI primer set. TCRdb re-called the multiplex PCR reads through MiXCR, storing one row per CDR3 protein. Counted here are approximately 260,000 distinct CDR3 sequences, about 16% occurring once; the ten biggest clones make up roughly 31%. Trimming removed 3 bases from V and 7 bases from J; junction bases left unmatched: 10. The CDR3 extends over 14 amino acids. Per germline, CDR1 SGHRS and CDR2 YFSETQ. At least ten counts were recorded for this clonotype.

The receptor comes from a woman in her 50s with Graves' hyperthyroidism that later progressed to Graves' ophthalmopathy. This rearrangement joins TRBV5-1 to TRBJ2-7, with 7 bases matching TRBD1. The sequenced material came from blood. CDR3 region: CASSSRGSGWEQYF. For the CDR3, the DNA is TGCGCCAGCAGCTCCAGGGGGAGCGGCTGGGAGCAGTACTTC. The full variable domain, with the rest looked up from reference TRBV5-1 and TRBJ2-7, is KAGVTQTPRYLIKTRGQQVTLSCSPISGHRSVSWYQQTPGQGLQFLFEYFSETQRNKGNFPGRFSGRQFSNSRSEMNVSTLELGDSALYLCASSSRGSGWEQYFGPGTRLTVT.